The 30 T cell receptor beta chains below all came from one sample that was sequenced in a study of OX40 agonist ivuxolimab in advanced cancers. The repertoire was sequenced with immunoSEQ multiplex PCR; TCRdb's copy has only in-frame clones and lacks some. The sample has more than 60,000 clones, around 81% seen once. The sequencing used CD4+ or CD8+ T cells sorted from blood, collected in a trial of the OX40 agonist ivuxolimab. Receptors originate from an adult with an advanced solid tumor such as melanoma, head and neck, liver or kidney cancer.

The chain carries TRBV10-3 and TRBJ2-1; perhaps TRBD1 as D (5 bases). Between the trimmed V and J ends, which lost 6 bases and 7 bases, there was a span of 10 bases. Germline V gene sequence: CDR1 ENHRY, CDR2 SYGVKD. The CDR3 runs 12 residues. CDR3 sequence reads: CAIRGLENEQFF. The CDR3, as DNA: TGTGCCATCAGGGGGCTGGAGAATGAGCAGTTCTTC.

J is TRBJ2-1 and V is TRBV9, with 10 bases matching TRBD2. CDR1 and CDR2 (germline): SGDLS, YYNGEE. This CDR3 has 15 amino acids. The trim removed 4 bases at V and 7 bases at J, leaving 8 bases unmatched. The CDR3 reads CASSKTTGLANEQFF. CDR3 nucleotide sequence: TGTGCCAGCAGCAAAACCACGGGACTAGCGAATGAGCAGTTCTTC.

J is TRBJ2-3 and V is TRBV5-1; unclear D gene. The CDR3 is made up of 15 amino acids. Germline lookup yields CDR1 SGHRS and CDR2 YFSETQ. V was cut by 0 bases and J by 0 bases, with 8 bases left in between. DNA of the CDR3: TGCGCCAGCAGCTTGGCTGGGGATAGCACAGATACGCAGTATTTT. It specifies CASSLAGDSTDTQYF.

V and J are TRBV18 and TRBJ1-2; tentative D call: TRBD1 (5 bases). Per germline, CDR1 KGHSH and CDR2 LQKENI. The ends were cut back, 4 bases at V and 0 bases at J, with 6 bases in the middle. CDR3 length equals 13 residues. CDR3 DNA sequence: TGTGCCAGCTCACAGACAGCTAACTATGGCTACACCTTC. Translating gives CASSQTANYGYTF.

The rearrangement joins TRBV28 to TRBJ1-2, with 7 bases aligning to TRBD1. Germline lookup yields CDR1 MDHEN and CDR2 SYDVKM. The CDR3 loop spans 13 amino acids. Trimming removed 4 bases from V and 4 bases from J; junction bases left unmatched: 3. The CDR3 here is CASSWGQSYGYTF. CDR3 nucleotides: TGTGCCAGCAGTTGGGGACAGAGCTATGGCTACACCTTC.

V and J are TRBV2 and TRBJ1-5, with TRBD1 matching over 7 bases. Germline assignment: CDR1 SNHLY and CDR2 FYNNEI. This CDR3 is built from 16 residues. The V segment lost 4 bases and the J segment 0 bases; nucleotides outside the gene matches: 6. The CDR3 nucleotides read TGTGCCAGCAGTGGTCGACAGGGCCTTAGCAATCAGCCCCAGCATTTT. Amino acid sequence: CASSGRQGLSNQPQHF.

The chain is built from TRBV18 and TRBJ2-7; D is uncertain. The germline CDR1 and CDR2 sequences are KGHSH and LQKENI. The CDR3 has 14 amino acids. V shed 2 bases and J shed 1 base, with 9 bases lying between them. The CDR3 region is CASSPTARSYEQYF. CDR3 in DNA: TGTGCCAGCTCACCAACTGCTCGATCCTACGAGCAGTACTTC.

This clone was seen once. The chain has TRBV7-2 and TRBJ1-1, with D unresolved. V gave up 1 base and J gave up 2 bases, with 5 bases separating them. The CDR3 totals 13 residues. Germline V CDR1 and CDR2: SGHTA, FQGNSA. CDR3 sequence reads: CASSLDSNTEAFF. CDR3 DNA sequence: TGTGCCAGCAGCTTAGATTCCAACACTGAAGCTTTCTTT.

The CDR3 sequence is CASSQTGYGDQPQHF. The CDR3 DNA follows: TGTGCCAGCTCGCAAACAGGGTACGGGGATCAGCCCCAGCATTTT. This chain joins TRBV18 and TRBJ1-5, with a possible D match to TRBD1 (6 bases). This CDR3 has 15 amino acids. Germline values: CDR1 KGHSH, CDR2 LQKENI. Trimming shortened V by 6 bases and J by 5 bases, and 17 bases separated the two germline ends.

This rearrangement joins TRBV6-1 to TRBJ2-5; possibly TRBD1 or TRBD2 for D (5 bases each). Germline V gene data show CDR1 as MNHNS and CDR2 as SASEGT. CDR3 length equals 14 residues. V was cut by 3 bases and J by 5 bases, with 13 bases left in between. CDR3 nucleotides: TGTGCCAGCAGTGAGGGACCAAGGCGGGAGACCCAGTACTTC. Protein sequence: CASSEGPRRETQYF.

This chain connects TRBV5-6 to TRBJ1-6, with D perhaps matching TRBD1 (5 bases). Germline CDR1 is SGHDT and CDR2 is YYEEEE. The CDR3 has 17 residues. Deletions cut 0 bases from V and 0 bases from J, with 10 bases between. The CDR3 is CASSLDWGSSYNSPLHF. In nucleotides, the CDR3 is TGTGCCAGCAGCTTGGATTGGGGCAGCTCCTATAATTCACCCCTCCACTTT.

The genes are TRBV6-5 and TRBJ1-2; perhaps TRBD1 as D (5 bases). CDR3 size: 14 residues. CDR1 is MNHEY, CDR2 SVGAGI, per germline. V was cut by 7 bases and J by 14 bases, with 26 bases left in between. The CDR3 sequence: CASIPTGGGTRLTF. The DNA for the CDR3 is TGTGCCAGCATTCCCACCGGGGGGGGGACTAGGTTGACCTTC.

This chain uses TRBV11-1 with TRBJ2-7; 10 bases align to TRBD2. Germline lookup yields CDR1 SGHAT and CDR2 FQDESV (reference sequence). With V trimmed by 6 bases and J by 2 bases, 7 bases remained unmatched. The CDR3 covers 15 residues. Here the CDR3 reads CASSPERGGAYEQYF. The CDR3 DNA reads as TGTGCCAGCAGTCCTGAGCGGGGGGGAGCCTACGAGCAGTACTTC.

The V and J genes are TRBV11-3 and TRBJ1-3; weak D call: TRBD1 (5 bases). The germline CDR1 and CDR2 sequences are SGHNT and YENEEA. This CDR3 contains 17 residues. Trimming left V 3 bases short and J 4 bases short, with 19 bases between. In DNA, the CDR3 is TGTGCCAGCAGCTTTTACGGACAATTGTCCCCCGGAAACACCATATATTTT. As protein: CASSFYGQLSPGNTIYF.

The chain is built from TRBV7-2 and TRBJ1-3, with D possibly matching TRBD1 (5 bases). This CDR3 has 15 residues. Germline V gene lookup returns CDR1 SGHTA and CDR2 FQGNSA. Trimming removed 5 bases at V and 0 bases at J, with 11 bases between. The CDR3 region is CASSRDFSSGNTIYF. The CDR3 bases are TGTGCCAGCAGCCGGGACTTCAGCTCTGGAAACACCATATATTTT. Looking up the rest from reference TRBV7-2 and TRBJ1-3 gives the full variable domain: GAGVSQSPSNKVTEKGKDVELRCDPISGHTALYWYRQSLGQGLEFLIYFQGNSAPDKSGLPSDRFSAERTGGSVSTLTIQRTQQEDSAVYLCASSRDFSSGNTIYFGEGSWLTVV.

This clone was recorded once. V gene TRBV6-6 combines with J gene TRBJ2-7; D is perhaps TRBD2 (6 bases). The V end lost 6 bases, the J end lost 1 base, and 16 bases lay between the germline ends. The length of the CDR3 is 15 residues. Looked up from germline, CDR1 is MNHNY and CDR2 is SVGAGI (reference sequence). CDR3 bases: TGTGCCAGCAGATCCGGGACTCCTCGGTCCTACGAGCAGTACTTC. This gives the protein CASRSGTPRSYEQYF.

This rearrangement joins TRBV28 to TRBJ2-1; 9 positions match TRBD2. V lost 7 bases to trimming and J lost 13 bases; unmatched junction nucleotides: 8. The CDR3 runs to 12 residues. Germline V lookup: CDR1 MDHEN, CDR2 SYDVKM. CDR3 DNA: TGTGCCAGCATCGCGGGAGGGGGGGTACAGTTCTTC. Translation: CASIAGGGVQFF.

The rearrangement uses TRBV7-3 and TRBJ2-3, with 13 bases identical to TRBD2. Trimming removed 4 bases from V and 4 bases from J; junction bases left unmatched: 5. CDR3 length equals 16 residues. Germline assignment: CDR1 SGHTA and CDR2 FQGTGA. Written as DNA, the CDR3 is TGTGCCAGCAGCTCGGGACTAGCGGGGAGGGCAGATACGCAGTATTTT. Residues: CASSSGLAGRADTQYF.

The gene calls are TRBV29-1 and TRBJ1-2, with D uncertain. Trimming cost V 3 bases and J 8 bases, with 7 bases left between them. The V gene's germline CDR1 is SQVTM and CDR2 ANQGSEA. The CDR3 spans 10 residues. The DNA for the CDR3 is TGCAGCGTTGACTGGAACGGCTACACCTTC. This codes for CSVDWNGYTF.

The V and J genes are TRBV9 and TRBJ1-3, with a possible D match to TRBD1 (6 bases). The CDR3 has 15 residues. Germline loops: CDR1 SGDLS, CDR2 YYNGEE. V was pared by 0 bases and J by 0 bases, with 7 bases between. In nucleotides, the CDR3 is TGTGCCAGCAGCGTAGAACAGGGCTCTGGAAACACCATATATTTT. Protein: CASSVEQGSGNTIYF.

J is TRBJ2-5 and V is TRBV6-5, with 9 bases lining up with TRBD1. The CDR3 has 16 residues. J lost 5 bases, V lost 0 bases, and 7 bases had no gene match. Germline V gene sequence: CDR1 MNHEY, CDR2 SVGAGI. DNA for the CDR3: TGTGCCAGCAGTTACTCGGCGGGACAGGGATGGGAGACCCAGTACTTC. Translating gives CASSYSAGQGWETQYF.

CDR3 sequence reads: CASSGDRVFLEQYF. DNA of the CDR3: TGTGCCAGCAGTGGGGACAGGGTTTTTTTAGAGCAGTACTTC. The genes are TRBV6-1 and TRBJ2-7; the match to TRBD1 covers 9 bases. Per the germline V gene, CDR1 is MNHNS and CDR2 is SASEGT. J gave up 7 bases and V 4 bases, and 8 bases lay outside the gene matches. The CDR3 covers 14 residues.

The rearrangement links TRBV9 to TRBJ1-1, with D maybe TRBD1 (6 bases). V was shortened by 0 bases and J by 5 bases, with 17 bases between the two germline ends. Germline assignment: CDR1 SGDLS and CDR2 YYNGEE. This CDR3 is built from 16 residues. CDR3 DNA: TGTGCCAGCAGCGTAGTTTCGGGGGGCATCGGGACTGAAGCTTTCTTT. This codes for CASSVVSGGIGTEAFF.

A single count supports this clone. The DNA of the CDR3 is TGTGCCAGCAGCCAGACCAAAAGACAGGGCGGGAATGGCTACACCTTC. Protein: CASSQTKRQGGNGYTF. This rearrangement joins TRBV7-2 to TRBJ1-2; 7 positions match TRBD1. V shed 5 bases and J 6 bases; nucleotides not matched to a gene: 15. In germline, CDR1 is SGHTA, CDR2 FQGNSA. This CDR3 comprises 16 residues.

This rearrangement joins TRBV7-6 to TRBJ2-3; D not resolved. CDR3 length: 15 amino acids. Germline CDR1 is SGHVS and CDR2 is FNYEAQ. V was trimmed by 0 bases and J by 1 base, leaving 8 bases between them. This CDR3 reads CASSLAAAGTDTQYF. CDR3 coding DNA: TGTGCCAGCAGCTTAGCCGCTGCCGGCACAGATACGCAGTATTTT.

This clone has just one count. The CDR3 nucleotides are TGTGCCAGCAGCTTAGTTCGCGGACAAGCTTTCTTT. Its translation: CASSLVRGQAFF. J is TRBJ1-1 and V is TRBV11-3; D gene unclear. From germline, CDR1 is SGHNT and CDR2 YENEEA. The CDR3 totals 12 residues. Deletions cut 1 base from V and 9 bases from J, with 9 bases between.

The chain joins TRBV6-5 to TRBJ1-3; 10 bases agree with TRBD1. The V gene end was trimmed by 4 bases and the J gene end by 4 bases; junction bases not matched to a gene: 4. The CDR3 is 15 residues long. The germline V gene encodes CDR1 MNHEY and CDR2 SVGAGI. The DNA of the CDR3 is TGTGCCAGCAGTTTGGGGACAGGGGCAGGAAACACCATATATTTT. Its translation: CASSLGTGAGNTIYF.

This chain connects TRBV6-1 to TRBJ2-5; no reliable D call. The V end lost 6 bases, the J end lost 1 base, and 15 bases lay between the germline ends. The germline gives CDR1 MNHNS, CDR2 SASEGT. The CDR3 is 15 amino acids. CDR3 coding DNA: TGTGCCAGCAGGGCCGAGTGGGGTGCCCAAGAGACCCAGTACTTC. This encodes CASRAEWGAQETQYF.

The chain couples TRBV7-8 to TRBJ1-5; maybe TRBD1 (5 bases). CDR1 and CDR2 (germline): SGHVS, FQNEAQ. V was trimmed by 3 bases and J by 7 bases, leaving 16 bases between them. There are 15 residues in the CDR3. This CDR3 reads CASSLATVAGQPQHF. CDR3 DNA sequence: TGTGCCAGCAGCTTGGCGACAGTGGCCGGCCAGCCCCAGCATTTT.

V gene TRBV28 combines with J gene TRBJ1-5; a weak D match, TRBD1 (5 bases). Germline V gene sequence: CDR1 MDHEN, CDR2 SYDVKM. Trimming cost V 6 bases and J 1 base, with 10 bases left between them. The CDR3 runs to 14 residues. The CDR3 bases are TGTGCCAGCAGGCGGGACGTCAGCAATCAGCCCCAGCATTTT. Translating gives CASRRDVSNQPQHF.